This passage covers 2 T cell receptor beta chains from one sample sequenced in a study of blood T cell repertoires in COVID-19. Clones were read by immunoSEQ multiplex PCR, and TCRdb kept only the in-frame ones, dropping some. This repertoire shows about 200,000 clones, around 90% found once; its top ten account for roughly a fifth. Material for sequencing was peripheral blood. These receptor sequences come from a man aged 55 to 70 with active or convalescent COVID-19.

The J gene is TRBJ1-2, the V gene TRBV3-1 (or the pseudogene TRBV3-2); D not resolved. V was cut by 2 bases and J by 4 bases, with 17 bases left in between. From germline, CDR1 is LGHDT and CDR2 YNNKEL (reference sequence). This CDR3 has 16 residues. Written as DNA, the CDR3 is TGTGCCAGCAGCCAAAGTCACGGCAGGTTGGGCTATGGCTACACCTTC. Protein sequence: CASSQSHGRLGYGYTF.

The V call is TRBV4-1, the J call TRBJ2-2, with TRBD1 matching over 7 bases. Trimming took 1 base from V and 13 from J; bases not matched to a gene: 9. The CDR3 loop spans 14 amino acids. CDR1 is MGHRA, CDR2 YSYEKL, per germline. The CDR3 sequence is CASSQGSVGQTLFF. The CDR3 DNA reads as TGCGCCAGCAGCCAAGGGTCCGTGGGACAGACGCTGTTTTTT.